The 14 T cell receptor beta chains listed next were all sequenced from one sample in a study of T cell clonotyping in hematopoietic cell transplantation. Sequenced by immunoSEQ multiplex PCR; TCRdb stores in-frame clones only, minus some. Here the sample spans thousands of clones, 95% to 97% being singletons. The material was PBMCs, obtained 100 days after allogeneic stem cell transplant. These receptors all come from a male patient aged 35-50 years who had an allogeneic stem cell transplant from a related donor, so the T cells may come from the graft donor. Some clones in this sample may be carry-over from other donors' samples.

This chain links TRBV6-5 with TRBJ2-7; D is unresolved. The germline V and J ends were trimmed by 4 bases and 1 base, with 8 bases remaining between them. This CDR3 is built from 13 residues. Germline V gives CDR1 MNHEY, CDR2 SVGAGI. The chain's CDR3 is CASSFAGSYEQYF. The CDR3 DNA follows: TGTGCCAGCAGTTTCGCCGGATCCTACGAGCAGTACTTC.

The V gene is TRBV5-1, the J gene TRBJ2-7; 12 bases are a match to TRBD1. The CDR3 extends over 16 amino acids. CDR1 and CDR2 (germline): SGHRS, YFSETQ. V dropped 4 bases and J dropped 4; count of bases not matched to a gene: 9. The CDR3 DNA is TGCGCCAGCAGCCCGCAGGGACAGGGGGCTTCTTACGAGCAGTACTTC. It translates to CASSPQGQGASYEQYF.

The rearrangement joins TRBV11-2 to TRBJ1-6; D is unclear. Trimming cost V 1 base and J 10 bases, with 20 bases left between them. Germline V gene data show CDR1 as SGHAT and CDR2 as FQNNGV. The CDR3 loop spans 17 amino acids. In nucleotides, the CDR3 is TGTGCCAGCAGCTTAGTCGTCGGACCGCGGGCAAGCTCACCCCTCCACTTT. This translates into CASSLVVGPRASSPLHF.

This sequence joins TRBV11-2 and TRBJ1-1, with a tentative D call TRBD1 (5 bases). The germline V gene has CDR1 SGHAT and CDR2 FQNNGV. The CDR3 sequence is 14 residues long. Between the trimmed V and J ends, which lost 5 bases and 4 bases, there was a span of 14 bases. As DNA, the CDR3 is TGTGCCAGCAGCACCACCAAGGGGAGCACTGAAGCTTTCTTT. Its translation: CASSTTKGSTEAFF.

This chain joins TRBV13 and TRBJ1-1; D gene ambiguous. Trimming removed 2 bases at V and 7 bases at J, with 8 bases between. Germline-derived CDR1 and CDR2 are PRHDT and FYEKMQ (reference sequence). The CDR3 extends over 12 amino acids. CDR3 sequence (DNA): TGTGCCAGCAGCTTATGGGGAGGTGAAGCTTTCTTT. Amino acids: CASSLWGGEAFF.

This chain uses TRBV10-3 with TRBJ1-1; 8 bases fit TRBD1. This CDR3 spans 17 amino acids. V was pared by 0 bases and J by 2 bases, with 8 bases of the junction left unmatched. Germline-derived CDR1 and CDR2 are ENHRY and SYGVKD. CDR3: CAISESIFDRGNTEAFF. CDR3 in DNA: TGTGCCATCAGTGAGTCGATATTTGACAGGGGAAACACTGAAGCTTTCTTT.

The J gene is TRBJ1-1, the V gene TRBV29-1; 7 bases line up with TRBD1. V lost 5 bases, J lost 11 bases, and 5 bases stayed unmatched. The CDR3 extends over 10 amino acids. Germline V gene data show CDR1 as SQVTM and CDR2 as ANQGSEA. The CDR3 spells CSVWDSAAFF. In DNA form, the CDR3 reads TGCAGCGTTTGGGACAGCGCGGCTTTCTTT.

The chain's CDR3 is CASSHLIGNTIYF. The CDR3 coding sequence is TGCGCCAGCAGCCACTTAATTGGAAACACCATATATTTT. The chain combines TRBV4-1 with TRBJ1-3; D not certain. V lost 3 bases to trimming and J lost 3 bases, with 6 bases between them. Germline V gives CDR1 MGHRA, CDR2 YSYEKL. The CDR3 has 13 amino acids.

This clone is a singleton in its sample. CDR3: CASSASPGLAGVSTDTQYF. In nucleotides, the CDR3 is TGCGCCAGCAGTGCGAGTCCGGGACTAGCGGGAGTCAGCACAGATACGCAGTATTTT. The rearrangement links TRBV10-1 to TRBJ2-3; 14 bases match TRBD2. Germline V gene data show CDR1 as WNHNN and CDR2 as SYGVQD (reference sequence). Trimming took 4 bases from V and 0 from J; bases not matched to a gene: 9. This CDR3 contains 19 residues.

The gene calls are TRBV5-1 and TRBJ2-7, with D unclear. This CDR3 contains 14 residues. V was clipped by 0 bases and J by 0 bases, with 7 bases between them. Germline loops: CDR1 SGHRS, CDR2 YFSETQ. The CDR3 sequence: CASSLEASSYEQYF. The CDR3 nucleotides are TGCGCCAGCAGCTTGGAAGCTAGCTCCTACGAGCAGTACTTC. The variable domain in full, with the rest retrieved from reference TRBV5-1 and TRBJ2-7, is KAGVTQTPRYLIKTRGQQVTLSCSPISGHRSVSWYQQTPGQGLQFLFEYFSETQRNKGNFPGRFSGRQFSNSRSEMNVSTLELGDSALYLCASSLEASSYEQYFGPGTRLTVT.

V usage is TRBV7-2 and J usage is TRBJ2-5; D remains unclear. The length of the CDR3 is 16 residues. In germline, CDR1 is SGHTA, CDR2 FQGNSA. Trimming took off 0 bases at V and 1 base at J, with 12 bases between the two ends. CDR3 residues: CASSLAHSLGQETQYF. In nucleotides, the CDR3 is TGTGCCAGCAGCTTAGCGCATTCGCTCGGCCAAGAGACCCAGTACTTC. The full variable domain, with the rest looked up from reference TRBV7-2 and TRBJ2-5, is GAGVSQSPSNKVTEKGKDVELRCDPISGHTALYWYRQSLGQGLEFLIYFQGNSAPDKSGLPSDRFSAERTGGSVSTLTIQRTQQEDSAVYLCASSLAHSLGQETQYFGPGTRLLVL.

This clone was found once. The chain joins TRBV5-1 to TRBJ2-2; no firm D call. Germline V lookup: CDR1 SGHRS, CDR2 YFSETQ. The CDR3 consists of 15 residues. V gave up 4 bases and J gave up 7 bases, with 17 bases separating them. CDR3 in amino acids: CASSPPGAEIGELFF. The CDR3 bases are TGCGCCAGCAGCCCTCCTGGTGCGGAAATCGGGGAGCTGTTTTTT.

V gene TRBV21-1 combines with J gene TRBJ2-7; TRBD2 is the table's D call and was not checked against the DNA. TRBV21-1 is deemed a pseudogene. The CDR3 is 17 residues long. The CDR3 nucleotides read TGTGCCAGCAGCAAAGCTGGGCTAGCGGGGGAATACTACGAGCAGTACTTC. Translating it yields CASSKAGLAGEYYEQYF.

J is TRBJ2-1 and V is TRBV4-1, with D perhaps matching TRBD1 (7 bases). CDR3 length equals 17 residues. Germline CDR1 is MGHRA and CDR2 is YSYEKL. V lost 2 bases and J 0 bases, leaving 14 bases between the germline ends. The CDR3 sequence: CASSQTRQGLSYNEQFF. The CDR3 region has the DNA TGCGCCAGCAGCCAAACCCGACAGGGACTCTCCTACAATGAGCAGTTCTTC.